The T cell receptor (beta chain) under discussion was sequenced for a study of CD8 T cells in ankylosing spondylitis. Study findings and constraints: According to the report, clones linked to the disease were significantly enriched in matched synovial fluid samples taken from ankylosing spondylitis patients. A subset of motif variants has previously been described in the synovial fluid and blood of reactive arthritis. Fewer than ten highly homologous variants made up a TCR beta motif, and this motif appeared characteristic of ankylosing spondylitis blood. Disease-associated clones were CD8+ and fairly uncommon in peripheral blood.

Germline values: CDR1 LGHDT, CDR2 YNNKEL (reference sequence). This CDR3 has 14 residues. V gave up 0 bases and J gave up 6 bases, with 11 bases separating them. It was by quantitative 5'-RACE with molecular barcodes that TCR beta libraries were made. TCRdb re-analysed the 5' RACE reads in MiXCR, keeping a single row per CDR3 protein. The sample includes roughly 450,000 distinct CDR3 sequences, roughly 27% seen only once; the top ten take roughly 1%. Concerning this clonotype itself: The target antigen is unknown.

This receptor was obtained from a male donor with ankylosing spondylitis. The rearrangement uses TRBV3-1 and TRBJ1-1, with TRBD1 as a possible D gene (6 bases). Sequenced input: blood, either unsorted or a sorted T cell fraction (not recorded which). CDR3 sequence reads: CASSQDDTGPEAFF. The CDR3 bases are TGTGCCAGCAGCCAAGACGACACAGGGCCTGAAGCTTTCTTT.